The 26 T cell receptor beta chains given below trace back to one sample, sequenced in a study of blood T cell repertoires in COVID-19. Assay used: immunoSEQ multiplex PCR; TCRdb lists only in-frame clones, some missing. The sample yields about 200,000 clones, less than 90% seen once. The material sequenced was PBMCs or T cells enriched from blood (not recorded which). The receptor source for this set is a woman aged 30 to 39 who had been exposed to COVID-19.

This clone was seen just once. V is TRBV11-2 and J is TRBJ1-5; D unclear. The CDR3 is made up of 13 amino acids. Germline lookup yields CDR1 SGHAT and CDR2 FQNNGV. V was clipped by 4 bases and J by 3 bases, with 7 bases between them. The CDR3 nucleotides are TGTGCCAGCAGCTCCGGTATCAATCAGCCCCAGCATTTT. It codes for CASSSGINQPQHF. Full variable domain (missing parts from reference TRBV11-2 and TRBJ1-5): EAGVAQSPRYKIIEKRQSVAFWCNPISGHATLYWYQQILGQGPKLLIQFQNNGVVDDSQLPKDRFSAERLKGVDSTLKIQPAKLEDSAVYLCASSSGINQPQHFGDGTRLSIL.

The chain is built from TRBV11-3 and TRBJ1-2; D gene ambiguous. Germline-derived CDR1 and CDR2 are SGHNT and YENEEA. Trimming cost V 0 bases and J 4 bases, with 6 bases left between them. CDR3 length: 13 residues. The CDR3 bases are TGTGCCAGCAGCTTAGAGAGCACCTATGGCTACACCTTC. Protein product: CASSLESTYGYTF.

This chain joins TRBV9 and TRBJ1-5; tentatively, D is TRBD1 (5 bases). V dropped 2 bases and J dropped 5 bases, with 11 bases sitting between them. The V gene's germline CDR1 is SGDLS and CDR2 YYNGEE. There are 14 residues in the CDR3. CDR3: CASSVTGSDQPQHF. The CDR3 DNA reads as TGTGCCAGCAGCGTCACAGGATCAGATCAGCCCCAGCATTTT.

The CDR3 DNA is TGTGCCAGCAGTGTTATGGGGGACTTAGCCTACAATGAGCAGTTCTTC. It encodes CASSVMGDLAYNEQFF. The chain uses TRBV27 and TRBJ2-1; perhaps TRBD2 as D (6 bases). The germline V and J ends were trimmed by 5 bases and 2 bases, with 16 bases remaining between them. Germline CDR1 and CDR2: MNHEY and SMNVEV (reference sequence). The CDR3 contains 16 residues.

This chain links TRBV18 with TRBJ2-5; TRBD1 matches 8 bases. With V trimmed by 6 bases and J by 4 bases, 4 bases remained unmatched. CDR1 KGHSH and CDR2 LQKENI come from the germline V gene. CDR3 length: 13 residues. The CDR3 DNA follows: TGTGCCAGCTCTATGGACAGGGCAGAGACCCAGTACTTC. As protein: CASSMDRAETQYF.

The chain recombines TRBV2 with TRBJ1-6, with 7 bases fitting TRBD1. J lost 10 bases, V lost 6 bases, and 12 bases had no gene match. The CDR3 extends over 15 amino acids. Germline loops: CDR1 SNHLY, CDR2 FYNNEI. The CDR3 DNA is TGTGCCAGCAGACAGGGGATAACGGGCGTGTCACCCCTCCACTTT. This sequence encodes CASRQGITGVSPLHF.

This clone was detected once. The genes are TRBV6-5 and TRBJ1-5; 7 nucleotides match TRBD1. Germline V gene lookup returns CDR1 MNHEY and CDR2 SVGAGI. With 6 bases clipped from V and 5 bases from J, the junction kept 4 bases outside the gene matches. The CDR3 totals 13 residues. Here the CDR3 DNA reads TGTGCCAGCAGACATCAGGGGGATCAGCCCCAGCATTTT. This encodes CASRHQGDQPQHF.

The chain recombines TRBV19 with TRBJ2-1; 11 nucleotides match TRBD1. Trimming took 6 bases from V and 6 from J; bases not matched to a gene: 4. CDR3 length: 14 amino acids. The germline V gene encodes CDR1 LNHDA and CDR2 SQIVND (reference sequence). The CDR3 here is CASRGQGAFNEQFF. The DNA of the CDR3 is TGTGCCAGTAGAGGACAGGGGGCCTTCAATGAGCAGTTCTTC.

V and J are TRBV24-1 and TRBJ1-2, with D perhaps matching TRBD1 (6 bases). V was clipped by 4 bases and J by 7 bases, with 9 bases between them. This CDR3 has 12 amino acids. Germline values: CDR1 KGHDR, CDR2 SFDVKD. The DNA of the CDR3 is TGTGCCACCAGTGAGACAGGTCGTGGCTACACCTTC. As protein: CATSETGRGYTF.

The chain recombines TRBV20-1 with TRBJ1-2; perhaps TRBD1 as D (6 bases). Trimming took off 3 bases at V and 8 bases at J, with 10 bases between the two ends. In germline, CDR1 is DFQATT, CDR2 SNEGSKA (reference sequence). The CDR3 is made up of 11 amino acids. The CDR3 coding sequence is TGCAGTGCTAGTGGGGGCTACGGCTACACCTTC. Amino acids: CSASGGYGYTF.

The chain uses TRBV5-6 and TRBJ1-2; D not resolved. This CDR3 region has 16 residues. Trimming took off 5 bases at V and 1 base at J, with 18 bases between the two ends. CDR1 and CDR2 from the germline V gene are SGHDT and YYEEEE. The CDR3 reads CASRRSTVPFNYGYTF. The CDR3 DNA reads TGTGCCAGCAGACGATCCACAGTACCCTTTAACTATGGCTACACCTTC.

This chain connects TRBV19 to TRBJ2-4, with 9 bases identical to TRBD1. V gave up 10 bases and J gave up 6 bases; unmatched junction bases: 7. CDR3 size: 13 residues. The germline V gene encodes CDR1 LNHDA and CDR2 SQIVND (reference sequence). CDR3 in DNA: TGTGCCACCGCCCGACAGGGGGGAAACATTCAGTACTTC. This gives the protein CATARQGGNIQYF. Complete variable domain (other parts from reference TRBV19 and TRBJ2-4): DGGITQSPKYLFRKEGQNVTLSCEQNLNHDAMYWYRQDPGQGLRLIYYSQIVNDFQKGDIAEGYSVSREKKESFPLTVTSAQKNPTAFYLCATARQGGNIQYFGAGTRLSVL.

This rearrangement joins TRBV28 to TRBJ2-7; D is unclear. This CDR3 has 19 amino acids. Deletions cut 2 bases from V and 3 bases from J, with 26 bases between. CDR1 MDHEN and CDR2 SYDVKM come from the germline V gene. The CDR3 loop is CASSLKVGQALLPNYEQYF. In nucleotides, the CDR3 is TGTGCCAGCAGTTTAAAGGTTGGGCAGGCGCTCCTCCCTAACTACGAGCAGTACTTC.

This clone was seen more than once but under ten times. The CDR3 sequence: CASSAKDTQYF. In DNA, the CDR3 is TGTGCCAGCAGCGCAAAAGATACGCAGTATTTT. This chain uses TRBV9 with TRBJ2-3; D is undetermined. V was cut by 3 bases and J by 5 bases, with 4 bases left in between. Germline CDR1 SGDLS, CDR2 YYNGEE. This CDR3 has 11 amino acids.

The chain is built from TRBV28 and TRBJ2-6; TRBD1 is a possible D gene (6 bases). V was clipped by 5 bases and J by 3 bases, with 14 bases between them. The CDR3 loop spans 16 amino acids. Germline V gene lookup returns CDR1 MDHEN and CDR2 SYDVKM. The CDR3 protein is CASSDMTGGGANVLTF. In DNA, the CDR3 is TGTGCCAGCAGTGACATGACAGGCGGTGGGGCCAACGTCCTGACTTTC.

V is TRBV5-1 and J is TRBJ1-2, with 9 bases identical to TRBD1. The length of the CDR3 is 13 residues. The germline CDR1 and CDR2 sequences are SGHRS and YFSETQ. J was trimmed by 4 bases and V by 4 bases; bases with no gene match: 2. This CDR3 is CASSGGQGYGYTF. CDR3 DNA: TGCGCCAGCAGCGGGGGACAGGGCTATGGCTACACCTTC.

V is TRBV3-1 (or the pseudogene TRBV3-2) and J is TRBJ1-5; no clear D. CDR3 length: 15 residues. Trimming pared 1 base from V and 0 bases from J, leaving 7 bases between. Germline V gene lookup returns CDR1 LGHDT and CDR2 YNNKEL (reference sequence). Written as DNA, the CDR3 is TGTGCCAGCAGCCAAGTTTCGGGTAGCAATCAGCCCCAGCATTTT. It encodes CASSQVSGSNQPQHF.

The rearrangement joins TRBV3-1 (or the pseudogene TRBV3-2) to TRBJ1-1; D is ambiguous. The V and J ends lost 3 bases and 0 bases respectively, with 11 bases between them. In germline, CDR1 is LGHDT, CDR2 YNNKEL (reference sequence). CDR3 length equals 15 residues. CDR3 DNA sequence: TGTGCCAGCAGCCAGAAAGCGGGCCTGAACACTGAAGCTTTCTTT. Its translation is CASSQKAGLNTEAFF.

This clone was seen only a few times. The chain recombines TRBV7-2 with TRBJ2-1; 12 bases are a match to TRBD2. With 7 bases clipped from V and 8 bases from J, the junction kept 3 bases outside the gene matches. This CDR3 spans 13 amino acids. The germline V gene has CDR1 SGHTA and CDR2 FQGNSA. The CDR3 is CASTSGGAYEQFF. The CDR3 DNA is TGTGCCAGCACTAGCGGGGGGGCCTATGAGCAGTTCTTC.

Remarks on this clone: This CDR3 is also generated by other DNA sequences in the sample. V and J are TRBV3-1 (or the pseudogene TRBV3-2) and TRBJ1-1; TRBD1 agrees at 7 bases. V was pared by 4 bases and J by 0 bases, with 2 bases of the junction left unmatched. The CDR3 contains 14 residues. Germline-derived CDR1 and CDR2 are LGHDT and YNNKEL (reference sequence). The DNA of the CDR3 is TGTGCCAGCAGCCTTGGGACAGTGAACACTGAAGCTTTCTTT. It encodes CASSLGTVNTEAFF.

The chain combines TRBV9 with TRBJ1-2; no reliable D call. Germline V gene sequence: CDR1 SGDLS, CDR2 YYNGEE. This CDR3 comprises 15 residues. Trimming left V 3 bases short and J 4 bases short, with 16 bases between. CDR3 protein: CASSASRGGPYGYTF. The CDR3 DNA is TGTGCCAGCAGCGCCTCCCGAGGCGGCCCCTATGGCTACACCTTC.

The count of this clone is one. This chain uses TRBV29-1 with TRBJ1-1; no reliable D call. CDR1 and CDR2 from the germline V gene are SQVTM and ANQGSEA. The CDR3 consists of 11 residues. Trimming removed 6 bases from V and 8 bases from J, with 13 bases in between. The CDR3 spells CSVGSQVEAFF. The CDR3 DNA follows: TGCAGCGTGGGCAGTCAGGTCGAAGCTTTCTTT. The full variable domain, its missing parts supplied by reference TRBV29-1 and TRBJ1-1, is SAVISQKPSRDICQRGTSLTIQCQVDSQVTMMFWYRQQPGQSLTLIATANQGSEATYESGFVIDKFPISRPNLTFSTLTVSNMSPEDSSIYLCSVGSQVEAFFGQGTRLTVV.

This sequence joins TRBV11-3 and TRBJ2-1; tentative D call: TRBD2 (5 bases). This CDR3 is 13 amino acids long. Germline-derived CDR1 and CDR2 are SGHNT and YENEEA. The V gene lost 4 bases and the J gene lost 2 bases, with 6 bases spanning the gap. The CDR3 loop reads CASSSGTYNEQFF. The CDR3 region has the DNA TGTGCCAGCAGCTCCGGGACCTACAATGAGCAGTTCTTC.

The chain employs TRBV24-1 and TRBJ2-1; 10 nucleotides agree with TRBD1. The CDR3 extends over 16 amino acids. V gave up 4 bases and J gave up 6 bases; unmatched junction bases: 8. CDR1 and CDR2 from the germline V gene are KGHDR and SFDVKD. The DNA of the CDR3 is TGTGCCACCAGTGACCCCCGGGACAGGGGTGGCAATGAGCAGTTCTTC. It encodes CATSDPRDRGGNEQFF.

This chain links TRBV4-2 with TRBJ2-2; TRBD2 aligns across 13 bases. This CDR3 has 20 amino acids. V shed 0 bases, J shed 4 bases, and the junction held 11 bases outside the gene matches. CDR1 and CDR2 from the germline V gene are LGHNA and YNFKEQ. Written as DNA, the CDR3 is TGTGCCAGCAGCCAAGAAAGGGTTATGGGACTAGCGGGGTCCACCGGGGAGCTGTTTTTT. This codes for CASSQERVMGLAGSTGELFF.

The V gene is TRBV10-3, the J gene TRBJ2-6, with TRBD1 matching over 12 bases. CDR3 length equals 17 residues. CDR1 is ENHRY and CDR2 is SYGVKD in the germline V gene. Germline trimming cut 3 bases from V and 4 bases from J; bases unmatched to any gene: 4. CDR3 residues: CAISDPGQGAGANVLTF. The CDR3 nucleotides are TGTGCCATCAGTGACCCGGGACAGGGGGCAGGGGCCAACGTCCTGACTTTC.